This T cell receptor (beta chain) was recorded in a study of OX40 agonist ivuxolimab in advanced cancers. Here immunoSEQ multiplex PCR was the method, and the copy in TCRdb shows in-frame clones only, minus some. The table lists under 90,000 clones, approximately 92% of them singletons. The ends lost 5 bases at V and 1 base at J; junction bases unmatched: 4. Germline V gene sequence: CDR1 MNHNS, CDR2 SASEGT. The CDR3 has 15 residues. The source is an adult with an advanced solid tumor such as melanoma, head and neck, liver or kidney cancer. The chain joins TRBV6-1 to TRBJ2-7; 11 nucleotides line up with TRBD2. The material was CD4+ or CD8+ T cells sorted from blood, obtained in a trial of the OX40 agonist ivuxolimab. CDR3 in DNA: TGTGCCAGCAGTACAGGACTAGCGGGTTCCTACGAGCAGTACTTC. It translates to CASSTGLAGSYEQYF.